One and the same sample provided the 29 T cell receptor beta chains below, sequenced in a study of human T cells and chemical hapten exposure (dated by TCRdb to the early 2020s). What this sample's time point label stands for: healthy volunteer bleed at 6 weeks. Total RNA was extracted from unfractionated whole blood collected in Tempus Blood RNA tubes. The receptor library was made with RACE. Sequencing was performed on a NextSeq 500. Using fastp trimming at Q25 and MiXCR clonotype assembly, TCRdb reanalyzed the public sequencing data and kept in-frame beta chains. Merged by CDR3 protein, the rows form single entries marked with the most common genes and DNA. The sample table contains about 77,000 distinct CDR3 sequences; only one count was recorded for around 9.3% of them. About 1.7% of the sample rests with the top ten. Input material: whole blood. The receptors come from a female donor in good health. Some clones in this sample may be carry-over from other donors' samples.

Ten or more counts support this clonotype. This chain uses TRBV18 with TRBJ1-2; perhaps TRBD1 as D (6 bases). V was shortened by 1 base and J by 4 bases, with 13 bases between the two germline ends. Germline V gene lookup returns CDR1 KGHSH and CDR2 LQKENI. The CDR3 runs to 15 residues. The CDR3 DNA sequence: TGTGCCAGCTCACCACTCGGGACACAGTCCTATGGCTACACCTTC. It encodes CASSPLGTQSYGYTF.

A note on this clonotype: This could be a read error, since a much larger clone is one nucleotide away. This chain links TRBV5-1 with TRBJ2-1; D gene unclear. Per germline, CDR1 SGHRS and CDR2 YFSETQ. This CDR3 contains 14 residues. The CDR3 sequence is CASSFDTQYNERFF. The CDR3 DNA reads TGCGCCAGCAGCTTTGACACCCAATACAATGAGCGGTTCTTC.

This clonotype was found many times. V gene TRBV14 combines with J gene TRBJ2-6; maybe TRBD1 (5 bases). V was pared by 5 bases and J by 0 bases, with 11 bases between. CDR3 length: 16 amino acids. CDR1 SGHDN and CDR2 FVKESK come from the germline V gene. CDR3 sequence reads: CASSDRQFSGANVLTF. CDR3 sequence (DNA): TGTGCCAGCAGCGACCGACAGTTCTCTGGGGCCAACGTCCTGACTTTC.

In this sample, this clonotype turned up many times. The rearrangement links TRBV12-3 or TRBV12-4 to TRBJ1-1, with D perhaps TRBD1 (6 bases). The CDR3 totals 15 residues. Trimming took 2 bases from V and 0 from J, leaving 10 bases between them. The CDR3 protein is CASSLWTVMNTEAFF. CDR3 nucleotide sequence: TGTGCCAGCAGTTTATGGACAGTCATGAACACTGAAGCTTTCTTT.

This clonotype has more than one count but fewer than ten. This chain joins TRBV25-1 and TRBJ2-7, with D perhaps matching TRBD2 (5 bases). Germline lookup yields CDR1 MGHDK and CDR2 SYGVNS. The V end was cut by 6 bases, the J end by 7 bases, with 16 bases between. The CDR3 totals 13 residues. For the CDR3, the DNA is TGTGCCAGCAGCCACGCAGGTTCGGGGGAGCAGTACTTC. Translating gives CASSHAGSGEQYF.

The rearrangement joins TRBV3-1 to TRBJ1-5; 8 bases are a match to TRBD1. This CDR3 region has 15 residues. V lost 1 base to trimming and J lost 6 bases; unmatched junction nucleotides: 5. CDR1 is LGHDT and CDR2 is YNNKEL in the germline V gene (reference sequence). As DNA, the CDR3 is TGTGCCAGCAGCCAAGGTGACAGGGGAAGTCAGCCCCAGCATTTT. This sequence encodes CASSQGDRGSQPQHF.

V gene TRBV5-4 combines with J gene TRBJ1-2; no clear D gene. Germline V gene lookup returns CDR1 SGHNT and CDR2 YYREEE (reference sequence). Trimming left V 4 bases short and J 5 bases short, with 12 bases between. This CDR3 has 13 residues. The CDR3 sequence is CASSTEVPYGYTF. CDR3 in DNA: TGTGCCAGCAGCACAGAAGTCCCTTATGGCTACACCTTC.

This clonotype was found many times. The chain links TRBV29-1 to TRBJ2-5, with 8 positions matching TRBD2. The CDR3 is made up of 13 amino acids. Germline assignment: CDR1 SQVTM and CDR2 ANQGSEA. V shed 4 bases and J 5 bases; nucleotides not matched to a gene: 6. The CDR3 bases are TGCAGCGTTGTCGGACTAGCCGGTGAGACCCAGTACTTC. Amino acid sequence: CSVVGLAGETQYF.

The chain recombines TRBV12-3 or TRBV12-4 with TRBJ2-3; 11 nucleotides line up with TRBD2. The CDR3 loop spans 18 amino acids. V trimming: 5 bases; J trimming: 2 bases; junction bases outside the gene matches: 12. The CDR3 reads CASSLGTSGGSFTDTQYF. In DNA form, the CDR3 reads TGTGCCAGCAGTCTGGGGACTAGCGGAGGTAGTTTCACAGATACGCAGTATTTT.

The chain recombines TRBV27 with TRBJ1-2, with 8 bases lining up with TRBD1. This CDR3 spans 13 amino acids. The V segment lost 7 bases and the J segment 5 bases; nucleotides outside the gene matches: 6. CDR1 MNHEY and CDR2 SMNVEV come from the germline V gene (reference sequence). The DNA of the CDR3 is TGTGCCAGCACCGGACAGGGTATATATGGCTACACCTTC. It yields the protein CASTGQGIYGYTF.

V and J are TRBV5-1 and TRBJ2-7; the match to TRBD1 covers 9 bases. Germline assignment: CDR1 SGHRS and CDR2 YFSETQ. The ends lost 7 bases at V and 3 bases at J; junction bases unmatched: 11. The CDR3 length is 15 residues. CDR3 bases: TGCGCCAGCGGTACCGGGACAGGGCTTCACTACGAGCAGTACTTC. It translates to CASGTGTGLHYEQYF.

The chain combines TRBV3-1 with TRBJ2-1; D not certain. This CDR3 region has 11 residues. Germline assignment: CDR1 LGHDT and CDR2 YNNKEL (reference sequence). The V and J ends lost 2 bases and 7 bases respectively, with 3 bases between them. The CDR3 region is CASSQLNEQFF. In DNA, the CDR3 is TGTGCCAGCAGCCAATTGAATGAGCAGTTCTTC.

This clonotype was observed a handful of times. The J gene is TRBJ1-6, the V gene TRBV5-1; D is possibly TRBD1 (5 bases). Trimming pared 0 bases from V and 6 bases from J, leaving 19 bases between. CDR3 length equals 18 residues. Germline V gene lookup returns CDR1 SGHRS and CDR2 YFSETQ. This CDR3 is CASSLAPTALTTNSPLHF. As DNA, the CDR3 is TGCGCCAGCAGCTTGGCCCCGACAGCACTAACTACTAATTCACCCCTCCACTTT.

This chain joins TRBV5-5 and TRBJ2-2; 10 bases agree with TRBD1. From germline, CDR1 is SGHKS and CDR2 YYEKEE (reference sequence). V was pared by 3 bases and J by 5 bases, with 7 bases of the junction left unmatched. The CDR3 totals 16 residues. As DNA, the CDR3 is TGTGCCAGCAGCTCCATTGGACAGGGGGGAACCGGGGAGCTGTTTTTT. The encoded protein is CASSSIGQGGTGELFF.

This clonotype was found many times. The CDR3 nucleotides read TGTGCCAGCAGTTATACCGGGAGCCCCTACGAGCAGTACTTC. Protein: CASSYTGSPYEQYF. The gene calls are TRBV6-2 or TRBV6-3 and TRBJ2-7; tentatively, D is TRBD2 (6 bases). The germline V and J ends were trimmed by 3 bases and 2 bases, with 11 bases remaining between them. The CDR3 is 14 residues long. Germline V gene data show CDR1 as MNHEY and CDR2 as SVGEGT.

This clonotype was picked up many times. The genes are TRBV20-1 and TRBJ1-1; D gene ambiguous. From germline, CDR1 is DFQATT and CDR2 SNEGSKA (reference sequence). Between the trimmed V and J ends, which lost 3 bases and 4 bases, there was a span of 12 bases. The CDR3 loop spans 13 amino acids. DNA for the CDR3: TGCAGTGCTAGGTTCCCCGGGGTCACTGAAGCTTTCTTT. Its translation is CSARFPGVTEAFF.

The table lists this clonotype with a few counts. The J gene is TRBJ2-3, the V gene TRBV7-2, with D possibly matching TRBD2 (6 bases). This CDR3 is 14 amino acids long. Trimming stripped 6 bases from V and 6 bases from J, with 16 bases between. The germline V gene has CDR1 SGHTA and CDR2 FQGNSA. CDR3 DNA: TGTGCCAGCAGGGAACCCGTTCGGGGGGATACGCAGTATTTT. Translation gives CASREPVRGDTQYF.

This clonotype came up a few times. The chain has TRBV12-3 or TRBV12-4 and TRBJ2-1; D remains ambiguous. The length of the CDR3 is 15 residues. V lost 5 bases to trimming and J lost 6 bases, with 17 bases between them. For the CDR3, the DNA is TGTGCCAGCAGTCCCCGCGGCCTAGTGGGCAATGAGCAGTTCTTC. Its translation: CASSPRGLVGNEQFF.

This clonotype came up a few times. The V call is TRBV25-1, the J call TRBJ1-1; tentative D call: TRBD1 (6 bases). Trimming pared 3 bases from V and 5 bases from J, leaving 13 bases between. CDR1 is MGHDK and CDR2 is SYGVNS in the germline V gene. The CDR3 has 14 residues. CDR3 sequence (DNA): TGTGCCAGCAGTGATGGGGGCAGGGATACTGAAGCTTTCTTT. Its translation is CASSDGGRDTEAFF.

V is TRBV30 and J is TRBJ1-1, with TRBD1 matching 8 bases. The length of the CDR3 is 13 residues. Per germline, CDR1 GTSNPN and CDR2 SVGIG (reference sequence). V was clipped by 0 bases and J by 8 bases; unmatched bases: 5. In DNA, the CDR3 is TGTGCCTGGAGTGTAGGCCGGACAGGGGAAGCTTTCTTT. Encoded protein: CAWSVGRTGEAFF.

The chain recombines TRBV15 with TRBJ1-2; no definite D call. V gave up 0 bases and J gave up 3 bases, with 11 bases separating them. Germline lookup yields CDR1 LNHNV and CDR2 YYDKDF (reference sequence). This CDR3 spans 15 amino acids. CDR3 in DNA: TGTGCCACCAGCAGAGATCGGAACGATTACTATGGCTACACCTTC. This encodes CATSRDRNDYYGYTF.

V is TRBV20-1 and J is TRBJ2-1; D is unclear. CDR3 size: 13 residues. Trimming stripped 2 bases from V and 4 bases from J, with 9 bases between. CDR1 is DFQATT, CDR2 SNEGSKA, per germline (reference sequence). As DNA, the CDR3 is TGCAGTGCTAGATCCCCGGGTTACAATGAGCAGTTCTTC. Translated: CSARSPGYNEQFF.

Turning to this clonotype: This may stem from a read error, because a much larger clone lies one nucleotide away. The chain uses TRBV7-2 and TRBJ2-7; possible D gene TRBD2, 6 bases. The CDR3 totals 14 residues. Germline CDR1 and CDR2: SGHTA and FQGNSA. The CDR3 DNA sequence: TGTGTCAGCAGCCCGTCGCGGGGAACCTACGAGCAGTACTTC. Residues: CVSSPSRGTYEQYF.

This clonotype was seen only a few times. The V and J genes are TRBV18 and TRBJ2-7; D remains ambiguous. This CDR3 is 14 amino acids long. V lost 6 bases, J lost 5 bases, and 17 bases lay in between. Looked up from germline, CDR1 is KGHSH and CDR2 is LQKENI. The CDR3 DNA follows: TGTGCCAGCTCGCAAGGCTCCGTACTCAACGAGCAGTACTTC. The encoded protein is CASSQGSVLNEQYF.

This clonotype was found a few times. CDR3 sequence (DNA): TGTGCCAGCAGCTCCTCGGCCGGAACGGCTTCACCCCTCCACTTT. This codes for CASSSSAGTASPLHF. V is TRBV7-8 and J is TRBJ1-6; no definite D call. CDR1 SGHVS and CDR2 FQNEAQ come from the germline V gene. CDR3 size: 15 residues. V was pared by 4 bases and J by 9 bases, with 16 bases between.

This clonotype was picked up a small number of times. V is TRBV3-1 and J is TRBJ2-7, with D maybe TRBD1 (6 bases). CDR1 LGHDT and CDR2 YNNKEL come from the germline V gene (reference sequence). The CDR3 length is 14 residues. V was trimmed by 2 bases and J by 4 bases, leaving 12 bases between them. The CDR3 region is CASSQTLTGYEQYF. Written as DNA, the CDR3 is TGTGCCAGCAGCCAAACATTGACAGGTTACGAGCAGTACTTC.

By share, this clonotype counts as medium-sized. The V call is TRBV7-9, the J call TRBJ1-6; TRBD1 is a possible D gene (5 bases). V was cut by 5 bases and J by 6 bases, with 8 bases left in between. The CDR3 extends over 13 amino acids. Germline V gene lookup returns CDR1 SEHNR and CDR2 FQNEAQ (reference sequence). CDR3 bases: TGTGCCAGCAGCGCTGGGGGTAATTCACCCCTCCACTTT. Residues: CASSAGGNSPLHF.

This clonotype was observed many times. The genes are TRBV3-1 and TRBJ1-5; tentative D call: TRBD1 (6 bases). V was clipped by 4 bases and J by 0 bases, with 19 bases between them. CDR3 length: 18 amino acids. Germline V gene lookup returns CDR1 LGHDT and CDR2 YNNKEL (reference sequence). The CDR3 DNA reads TGTGCCAGCAGCCCCCAACTACTTACAGGGCCTAGCAATCAGCCCCAGCATTTT. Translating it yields CASSPQLLTGPSNQPQHF. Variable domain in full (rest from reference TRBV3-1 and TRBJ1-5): DTAVSQTPKYLVTQMGNDKSIKCEQNLGHDTMYWYKQDSKKFLKIMFSYNNKELIINETVPNRFSPKSPDKAHLNLHINSLELGDSAVYFCASSPQLLTGPSNQPQHFGDGTRLSIL.

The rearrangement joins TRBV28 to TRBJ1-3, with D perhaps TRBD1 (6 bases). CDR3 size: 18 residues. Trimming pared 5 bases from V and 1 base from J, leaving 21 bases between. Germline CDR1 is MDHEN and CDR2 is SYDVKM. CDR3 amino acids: CASSPYRLTGPSGNTIYF. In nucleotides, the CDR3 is TGTGCCAGCAGTCCATACCGGCTGACAGGTCCGTCTGGAAACACCATATATTTT.